A single sample is the source of the 12 T cell receptor beta chains below, sequenced in a study of T cell responses to AZD1222 COVID-19 vaccine. The assay was immunoSEQ multiplex PCR, and TCRdb's table has in-frame clones only and misses some. The sample lists 70,000 to 95,000 clones; 85% to 90% were seen once. Sequencing was performed on peripheral blood, taken 28 days after the second AZD1222 dose. These receptors were obtained from an adult who received the AZD1222 COVID-19 vaccine.

This clone was recorded once. This chain joins TRBV12-3 or TRBV12-4 and TRBJ2-5; the D is unclear. This CDR3 spans 11 amino acids. Deletions cut 3 bases from V and 5 bases from J, with 4 bases between. CDR3 sequence (DNA): TGTGCCAGCAGTTTTCAGGAGACCCAGTACTTC. The encoded protein is CASSFQETQYF.

V gene TRBV7-2 combines with J gene TRBJ2-3; no firm D call. Germline values: CDR1 SGHTA, CDR2 FQGNSA. The CDR3 totals 12 residues. V lost 1 base to trimming and J lost 5 bases, with 4 bases between them. The CDR3 DNA is TGTGCCAGCAGCTTAGATGTAGATACGCAGTATTTT. This codes for CASSLDVDTQYF.

With respect to this clone: This sample includes further DNA sequences coding for the same CDR3. The V call is TRBV6-5, the J call TRBJ1-1, with D tentatively TRBD1 (5 bases). The germline gives CDR1 MNHEY, CDR2 SVGAGI. Trimming took off 0 bases at V and 3 bases at J, with 14 bases between the two ends. The CDR3 is made up of 16 amino acids. CDR3 amino acids: CASSYSSSGGDTEAFF. The CDR3 DNA follows: TGTGCCAGCAGTTACTCTTCCTCGGGGGGGGACACTGAAGCTTTCTTT.

The chain is built from TRBV2 and TRBJ2-7; 9 positions agree with TRBD2. CDR3 length: 13 residues. V was pared by 7 bases and J by 7 bases, with 8 bases of the junction left unmatched. Looked up from germline, CDR1 is SNHLY and CDR2 is FYNNEI. CDR3: CASKASGALEQYF. Written as DNA, the CDR3 is TGTGCCAGCAAGGCTAGCGGGGCCCTGGAGCAGTACTTC.

The chain combines TRBV21-1 with TRBJ2-7; the table names TRBD2, a call not compared with the DNA. TRBV21-1 is an annotated pseudogene. The CDR3 loop spans 13 amino acids. The CDR3 reads CASSKVGEYEQYF. Written as DNA, the CDR3 is TGTGCCAGCAGCAAAGTAGGAGAGTACGAGCAGTACTTC.

The chain couples TRBV5-6 to TRBJ2-7; 7 bases fit TRBD2. This CDR3 spans 13 amino acids. Looked up from germline, CDR1 is SGHDT and CDR2 is YYEEEE. V lost 1 base, J lost 3 bases, and 1 base stayed unmatched. This CDR3 reads CASSLTGGYEQYF. The CDR3 DNA follows: TGTGCCAGCAGCTTGACGGGAGGCTACGAGCAGTACTTC.

The V and J genes are TRBV6-2 or TRBV6-3 and TRBJ2-1, with 7 bases that match TRBD1. The CDR3 runs to 14 residues. V was pared by 1 base and J by 5 bases, with 2 bases of the junction left unmatched. Per the germline V gene, CDR1 is MNHEY and CDR2 is SVGEGT. The CDR3 DNA is TGTGCCAGCAGTTACTGGGACAGTAACAATGAGCAGTTCTTC. Amino acids: CASSYWDSNNEQFF.

This sequence joins TRBV6-6 and TRBJ2-7; D remains ambiguous. Between the trimmed V and J ends, which lost 0 bases and 4 bases, there was a span of 4 bases. Germline V gene lookup returns CDR1 MNHNY and CDR2 SVGAGI (reference sequence). The CDR3 consists of 12 residues. CDR3 sequence reads: CASSYSRYEQYF. The CDR3 nucleotides are TGTGCCAGCAGTTACTCGAGGTACGAGCAGTACTTC.

J is TRBJ2-7 and V is TRBV2; D possibly matches TRBD1 or TRBD2 (6 bases each). CDR3 length equals 16 residues. With 0 bases removed from V and 3 bases from J, the gap between germline ends came to 15 bases. Germline CDR1 reads SNHLY; CDR2 reads FYNNEI. The CDR3 DNA follows: TGTGCCAGCAGTGAAGCGGGGGGCAGGTCCCTCTACGAGCAGTACTTC. It codes for CASSEAGGRSLYEQYF.

The chain has TRBV7-8 and TRBJ2-1; 9 bases line up with TRBD1. The J segment lost 1 base and the V segment lost 5 bases, leaving 9 bases of the junction unmatched. The V gene's germline CDR1 is SGHVS and CDR2 FQNEAQ. The CDR3 consists of 17 residues. CDR3 amino acids: CASSVSRTGESYNEQFF. CDR3 nucleotides: TGTGCCAGCAGCGTGAGCCGGACAGGGGAATCCTACAATGAGCAGTTCTTC.

The rearrangement joins TRBV6-2 or TRBV6-3 to TRBJ1-5; 8 bases map to TRBD1. Losses at the gene ends were 0 bases for V and 2 bases for J; bases not matched to a gene: 6. The CDR3 runs to 17 residues. Germline values: CDR1 MNHEY, CDR2 SVGEGT. The DNA of the CDR3 is TGTGCCAGCAGTTACTCGGGGACAGGCCTGGGCAATCAGCCCCAGCATTTT. This encodes CASSYSGTGLGNQPQHF.

V gene TRBV5-1 combines with J gene TRBJ1-6; the D is unclear. The V gene lost 1 base and the J gene lost 8 bases, with 19 bases spanning the gap. This CDR3 spans 17 amino acids. Germline-derived CDR1 and CDR2 are SGHRS and YFSETQ. The DNA for the CDR3 is TGCGCCAGCAGCTTGACGTATTCGAGGCGGGAGGATTCACCCCTCCACTTT. The encoded protein is CASSLTYSRREDSPLHF.